This T cell receptor beta chain was obtained from a study of T cells in localized non-small cell lung cancer. Germline lookup yields CDR1 SGHTA and CDR2 FQGNSA. The CDR3 is 16 residues long. V was shortened by 5 bases and J by 2 bases, with 15 bases between the two germline ends. Some clones are missing from TCRdb's copy, which holds only in-frame ones; the method was immunoSEQ multiplex PCR. Of about 20,000 clones detected, 70% to 90% appear once; the ten largest clones hold almost 8.5%. The material sequenced was peripheral blood, taken before any cancer treatment. V is TRBV7-2 and J is TRBJ2-2, with D tentatively TRBD1 or TRBD2 (7 bases each). The receptor was isolated from a man aged 35-69 years with stage I lung adenocarcinoma. The CDR3 here is CASSPSGGGNTGELFF. Here the CDR3 DNA reads TGTGCCAGCAGCCCCTCAGGGGGGGGAAACACCGGGGAGCTGTTTTTT.